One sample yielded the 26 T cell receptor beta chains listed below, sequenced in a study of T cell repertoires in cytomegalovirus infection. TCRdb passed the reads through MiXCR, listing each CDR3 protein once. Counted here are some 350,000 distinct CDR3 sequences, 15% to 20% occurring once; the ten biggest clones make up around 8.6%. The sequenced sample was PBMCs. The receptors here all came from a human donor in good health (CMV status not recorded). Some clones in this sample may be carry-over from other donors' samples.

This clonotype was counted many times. This CDR3 is CASSSRTAYSNQPQHF. DNA for the CDR3: TGTGCCAGCAGCTCGCGGACGGCTTATAGCAATCAGCCCCAGCATTTT. The chain carries TRBV7-8 and TRBJ1-5; D is unresolved. V dropped 4 bases and J dropped 0 bases, with 13 bases sitting between them. CDR1 is SGHVS and CDR2 is FQNEAQ in the germline V gene. This CDR3 has 16 residues. The whole variable domain, remainder taken from reference TRBV7-8 and TRBJ1-5, is GAGVSQSPRYKVAKRGQDVALRCDPISGHVSLFWYQQALGQGPEFLTYFQNEAQLDKSGLPSDRFFAERPEGSVSTLKIQRTQQEDSAVYLCASSSRTAYSNQPQHFGDGTRLSIL.

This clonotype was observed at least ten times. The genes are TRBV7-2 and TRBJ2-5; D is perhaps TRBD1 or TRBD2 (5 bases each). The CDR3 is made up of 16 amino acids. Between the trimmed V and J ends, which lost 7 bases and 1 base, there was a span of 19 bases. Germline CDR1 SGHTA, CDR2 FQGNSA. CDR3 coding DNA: TGTGCCAGCACCGACCGCCGGGACGGCGGCCAAGAGACCCAGTACTTC. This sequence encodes CASTDRRDGGQETQYF.

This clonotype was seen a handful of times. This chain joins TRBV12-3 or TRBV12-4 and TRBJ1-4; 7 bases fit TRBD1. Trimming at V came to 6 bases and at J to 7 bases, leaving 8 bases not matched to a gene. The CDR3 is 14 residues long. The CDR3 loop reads CASSRTGVREKLFF. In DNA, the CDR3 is TGTGCCAGCAGCCGTACAGGGGTTCGTGAAAAACTGTTTTTT.

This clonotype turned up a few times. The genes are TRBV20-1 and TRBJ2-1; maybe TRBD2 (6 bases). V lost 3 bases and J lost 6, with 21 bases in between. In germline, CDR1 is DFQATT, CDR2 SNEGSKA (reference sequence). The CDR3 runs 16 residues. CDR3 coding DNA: TGCAGTGCTAGTCTAAAGACCGGGAGAATTCTCAATGAGCAGTTCTTC. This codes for CSASLKTGRILNEQFF.

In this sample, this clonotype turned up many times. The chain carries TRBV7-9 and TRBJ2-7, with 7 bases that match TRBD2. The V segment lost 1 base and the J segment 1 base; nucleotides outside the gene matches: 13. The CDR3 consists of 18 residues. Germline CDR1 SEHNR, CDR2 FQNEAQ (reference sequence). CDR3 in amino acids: CASSLGFGLAVLSYEQYF. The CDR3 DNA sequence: TGTGCCAGCAGCTTAGGATTCGGGCTAGCGGTCCTATCCTACGAGCAGTACTTC.

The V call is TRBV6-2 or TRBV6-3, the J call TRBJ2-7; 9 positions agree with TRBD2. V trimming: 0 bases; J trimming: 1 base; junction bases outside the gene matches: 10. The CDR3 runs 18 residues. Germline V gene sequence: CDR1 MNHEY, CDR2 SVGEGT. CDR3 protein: CASSYSWEAGLASYEQYF. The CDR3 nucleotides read TGTGCCAGCAGTTACTCGTGGGAGGCGGGACTAGCATCCTACGAGCAGTACTTC.

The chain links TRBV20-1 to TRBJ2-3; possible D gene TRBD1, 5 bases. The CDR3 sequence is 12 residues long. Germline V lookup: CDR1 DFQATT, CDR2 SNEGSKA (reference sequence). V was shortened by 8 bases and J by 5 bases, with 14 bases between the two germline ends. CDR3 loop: CSTRSGKDTQYF. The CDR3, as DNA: TGCAGTACCCGCTCAGGGAAAGATACGCAGTATTTT.

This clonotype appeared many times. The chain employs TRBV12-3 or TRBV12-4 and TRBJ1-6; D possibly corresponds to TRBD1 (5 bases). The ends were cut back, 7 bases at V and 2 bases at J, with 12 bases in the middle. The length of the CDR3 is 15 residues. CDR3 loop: CASTPTVAYNSPLHF. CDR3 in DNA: TGTGCCAGCACCCCGACAGTAGCCTATAATTCACCCCTCCACTTT.

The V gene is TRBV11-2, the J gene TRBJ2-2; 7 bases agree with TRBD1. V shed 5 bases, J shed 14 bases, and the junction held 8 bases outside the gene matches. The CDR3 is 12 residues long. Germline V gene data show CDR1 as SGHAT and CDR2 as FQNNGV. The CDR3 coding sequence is TGTGCCAGCAGCCCGGCCGGGACAGCTCTGTTTTTT. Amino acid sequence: CASSPAGTALFF.

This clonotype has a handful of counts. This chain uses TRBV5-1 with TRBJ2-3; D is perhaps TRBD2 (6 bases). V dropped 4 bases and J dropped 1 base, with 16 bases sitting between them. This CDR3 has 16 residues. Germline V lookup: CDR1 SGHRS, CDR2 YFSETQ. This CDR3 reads CASSPRGEHRTDTQYF. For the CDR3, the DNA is TGCGCCAGCAGCCCACGCGGGGAGCACCGCACAGATACGCAGTATTTT. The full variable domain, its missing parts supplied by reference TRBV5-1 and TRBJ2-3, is KAGVTQTPRYLIKTRGQQVTLSCSPISGHRSVSWYQQTPGQGLQFLFEYFSETQRNKGNFPGRFSGRQFSNSRSEMNVSTLELGDSALYLCASSPRGEHRTDTQYFGPGTRLTVL.

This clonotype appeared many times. CDR3 sequence reads: CASSFLRTDTEAFF. The CDR3 region has the DNA TGTGCCAGCAGTTTCCTCCGGACTGACACTGAAGCTTTCTTT. The chain couples TRBV12-3 or TRBV12-4 to TRBJ1-1, with D uncertain. The length of the CDR3 is 14 residues. Between the trimmed V and J ends, which lost 3 bases and 3 bases, there was a span of 11 bases.

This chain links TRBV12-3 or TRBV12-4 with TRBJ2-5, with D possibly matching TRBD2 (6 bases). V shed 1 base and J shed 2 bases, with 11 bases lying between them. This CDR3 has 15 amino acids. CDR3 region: CASSLGSGPQETQYF. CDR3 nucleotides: TGTGCCAGCAGTTTAGGGAGCGGGCCACAAGAGACCCAGTACTTC.

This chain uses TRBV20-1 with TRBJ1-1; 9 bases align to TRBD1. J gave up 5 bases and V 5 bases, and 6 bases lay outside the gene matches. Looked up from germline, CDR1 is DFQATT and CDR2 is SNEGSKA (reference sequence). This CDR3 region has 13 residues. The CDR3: CSARHRGRTEAFF. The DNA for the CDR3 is TGCAGTGCTCGGCACAGGGGGCGTACTGAAGCTTTCTTT.

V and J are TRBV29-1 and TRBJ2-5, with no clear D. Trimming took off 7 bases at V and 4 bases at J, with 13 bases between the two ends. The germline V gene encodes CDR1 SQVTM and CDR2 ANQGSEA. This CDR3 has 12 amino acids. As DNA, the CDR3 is TGCAGCGGATACACGGGTGGAGAGACCCAGTACTTC. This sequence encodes CSGYTGGETQYF.

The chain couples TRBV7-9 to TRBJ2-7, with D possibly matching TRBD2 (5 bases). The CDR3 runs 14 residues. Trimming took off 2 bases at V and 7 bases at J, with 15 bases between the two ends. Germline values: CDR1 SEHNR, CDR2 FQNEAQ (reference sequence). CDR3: CASSLTGNWWEQYF. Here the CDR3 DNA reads TGTGCCAGCAGCTTAACCGGGAATTGGTGGGAGCAGTACTTC.

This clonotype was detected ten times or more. The CDR3 sequence is CASSPGLADTQYF. The CDR3 DNA is TGTGCCAGCAGCCCGGGACTCGCAGATACGCAGTATTTT. The chain recombines TRBV11-2 with TRBJ2-3; D is perhaps TRBD2 (6 bases). Germline loops: CDR1 SGHAT, CDR2 FQNNGV. V lost 5 bases and J 4 bases, leaving 10 bases between the germline ends. CDR3 length: 13 amino acids.

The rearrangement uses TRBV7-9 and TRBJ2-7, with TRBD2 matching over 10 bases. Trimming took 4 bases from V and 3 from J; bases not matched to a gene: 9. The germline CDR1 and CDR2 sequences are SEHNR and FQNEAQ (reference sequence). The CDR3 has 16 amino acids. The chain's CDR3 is CASSSVAGGSRYEQYF. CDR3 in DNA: TGTGCCAGCAGCTCTGTAGCGGGAGGTTCCCGCTACGAGCAGTACTTC.

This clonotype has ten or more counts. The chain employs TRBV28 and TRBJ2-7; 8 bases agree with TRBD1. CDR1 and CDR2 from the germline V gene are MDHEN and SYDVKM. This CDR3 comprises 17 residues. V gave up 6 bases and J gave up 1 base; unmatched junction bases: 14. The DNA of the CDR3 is TGTGCCAGCAGGGGAGTTTTGGCGGGACAGGCGTCCTACGAGCAGTACTTC. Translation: CASRGVLAGQASYEQYF.

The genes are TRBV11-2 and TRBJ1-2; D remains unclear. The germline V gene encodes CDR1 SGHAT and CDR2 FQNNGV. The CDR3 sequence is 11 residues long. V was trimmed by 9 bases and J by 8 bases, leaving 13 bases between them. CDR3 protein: CASQGREGYTF. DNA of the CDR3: TGTGCCAGTCAAGGACGGGAAGGCTACACCTTC.

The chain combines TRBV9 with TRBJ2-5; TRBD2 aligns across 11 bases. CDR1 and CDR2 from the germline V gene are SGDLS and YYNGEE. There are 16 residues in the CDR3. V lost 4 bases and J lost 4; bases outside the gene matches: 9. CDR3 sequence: CASSPTSGTVTETQYF. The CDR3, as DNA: TGTGCCAGCAGCCCGACTAGCGGGACCGTAACAGAGACCCAGTACTTC. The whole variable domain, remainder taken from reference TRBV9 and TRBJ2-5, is DSGVTQTPKHLITATGQRVTLRCSPRSGDLSVYWYQQSLDQGLQFLIQYYNGEERAKGNILERFSAQQFPDLHSELNLSSLELGDSALYFCASSPTSGTVTETQYFGPGTRLLVL.

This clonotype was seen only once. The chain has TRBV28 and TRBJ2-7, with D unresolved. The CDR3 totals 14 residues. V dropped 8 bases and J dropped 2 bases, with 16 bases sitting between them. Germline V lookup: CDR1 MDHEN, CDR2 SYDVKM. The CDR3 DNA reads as TGTGCCAGCTCACCTTTAACCCAAGCCTACGAGCAGTACTTC. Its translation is CASSPLTQAYEQYF.

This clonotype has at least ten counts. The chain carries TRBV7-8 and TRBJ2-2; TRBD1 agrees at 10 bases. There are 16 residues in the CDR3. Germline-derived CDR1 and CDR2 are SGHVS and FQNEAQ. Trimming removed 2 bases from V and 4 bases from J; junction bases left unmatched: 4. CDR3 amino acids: CASSLRDRGRTGELFF. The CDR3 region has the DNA TGTGCCAGCAGCTTAAGGGACAGGGGTCGCACCGGGGAGCTGTTTTTT.

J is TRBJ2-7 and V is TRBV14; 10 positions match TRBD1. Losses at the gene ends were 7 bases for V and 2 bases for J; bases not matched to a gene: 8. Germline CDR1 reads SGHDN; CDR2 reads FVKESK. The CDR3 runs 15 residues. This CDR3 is CASTSRQGATYEQYF. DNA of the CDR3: TGTGCCAGCACGTCCCGACAGGGGGCCACCTACGAGCAGTACTTC.

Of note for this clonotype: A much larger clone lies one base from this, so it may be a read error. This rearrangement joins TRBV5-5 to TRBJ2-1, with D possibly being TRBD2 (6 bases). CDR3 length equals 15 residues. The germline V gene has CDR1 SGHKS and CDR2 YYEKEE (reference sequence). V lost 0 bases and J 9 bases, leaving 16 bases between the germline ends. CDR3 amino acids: CASSLARGILGEQFF. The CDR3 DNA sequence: TGTGCCAGCAGCTTGGCCCGGGGGATTCTGGGTGAGCAGTTCTTC.

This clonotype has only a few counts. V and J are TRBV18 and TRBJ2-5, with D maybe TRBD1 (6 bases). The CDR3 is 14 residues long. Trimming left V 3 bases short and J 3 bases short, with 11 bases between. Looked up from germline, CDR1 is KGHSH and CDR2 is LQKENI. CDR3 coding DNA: TGTGCCAGCTCACCTCGGACAGCAGAAGAGACCCAGTACTTC. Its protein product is CASSPRTAEETQYF.

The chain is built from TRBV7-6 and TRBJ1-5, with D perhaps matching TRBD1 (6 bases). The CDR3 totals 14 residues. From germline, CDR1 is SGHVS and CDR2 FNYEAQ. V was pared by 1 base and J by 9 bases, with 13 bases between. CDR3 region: CASSLEGGEGPQHF. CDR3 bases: TGTGCCAGCAGCTTAGAGGGGGGCGAGGGGCCCCAGCATTTT.